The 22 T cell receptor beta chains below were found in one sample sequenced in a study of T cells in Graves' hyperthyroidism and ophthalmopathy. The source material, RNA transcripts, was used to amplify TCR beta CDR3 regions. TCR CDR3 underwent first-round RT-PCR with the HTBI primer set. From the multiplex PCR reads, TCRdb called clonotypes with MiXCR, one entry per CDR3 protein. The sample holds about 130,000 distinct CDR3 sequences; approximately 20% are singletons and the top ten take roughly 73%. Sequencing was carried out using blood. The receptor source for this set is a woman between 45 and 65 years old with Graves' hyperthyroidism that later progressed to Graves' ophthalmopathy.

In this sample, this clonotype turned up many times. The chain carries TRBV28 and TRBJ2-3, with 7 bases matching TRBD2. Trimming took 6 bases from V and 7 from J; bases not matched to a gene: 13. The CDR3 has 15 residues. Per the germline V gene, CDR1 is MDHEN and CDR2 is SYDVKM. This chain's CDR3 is CASSRAGTKGYTQYF. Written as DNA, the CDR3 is TGTGCCAGCAGCCGAGCGGGGACGAAGGGATATACGCAGTATTTT. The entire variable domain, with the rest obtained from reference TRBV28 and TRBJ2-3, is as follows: DVKVTQSSRYLVKRTGEKVFLECVQDMDHENMFWYRQDPGLGLRLIYFSYDVKMKEKGDIPEGYSVSREKKERFSLILESASTNQTSMYLCASSRAGTKGYTQYFGPGTRLTVL.

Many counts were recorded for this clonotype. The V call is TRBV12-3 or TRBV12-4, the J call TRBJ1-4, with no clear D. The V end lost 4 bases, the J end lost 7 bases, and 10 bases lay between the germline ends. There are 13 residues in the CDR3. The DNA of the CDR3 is TGTGCCAGCAGTTCCGGGGTGTCTGAAAAACTGTTTTTT. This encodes CASSSGVSEKLFF.

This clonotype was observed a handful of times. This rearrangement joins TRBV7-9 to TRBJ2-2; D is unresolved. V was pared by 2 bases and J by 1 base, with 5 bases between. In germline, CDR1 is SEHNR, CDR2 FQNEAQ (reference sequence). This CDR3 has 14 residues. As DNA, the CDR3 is TGTGCCAGCAGCTTATCATGGAACACCGGGGAGCTGTTTTTT. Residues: CASSLSWNTGELFF.

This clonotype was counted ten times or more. The CDR3, as DNA: TGCAGTGCTAGCGCACTAGCGGGAAGAAACATTCAGTACTTC. Translated, it gives CSASALAGRNIQYF. The chain links TRBV20-1 to TRBJ2-4, with 10 bases lining up with TRBD2. Germline CDR1 DFQATT, CDR2 SNEGSKA (reference sequence). CDR3 length equals 14 residues. Unmatched junction bases numbered 5, after V lost 3 bases and J lost 6 bases.

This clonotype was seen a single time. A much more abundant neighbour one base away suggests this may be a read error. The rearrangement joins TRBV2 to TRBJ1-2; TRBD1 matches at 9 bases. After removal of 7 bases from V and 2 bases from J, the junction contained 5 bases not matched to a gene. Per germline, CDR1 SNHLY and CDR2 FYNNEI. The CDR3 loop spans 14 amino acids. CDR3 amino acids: CASIWTGVNYGYTF. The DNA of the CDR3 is TGTGCCAGCATATGGACAGGGGTCAACTATGGCTACACCTTC.

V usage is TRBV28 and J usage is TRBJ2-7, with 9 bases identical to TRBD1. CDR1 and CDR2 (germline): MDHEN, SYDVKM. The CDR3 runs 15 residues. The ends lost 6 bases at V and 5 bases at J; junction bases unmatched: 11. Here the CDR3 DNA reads TGTGCCAGCAGCCCAACGGACAGGGGTTGGCACGAGCAGTACTTC. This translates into CASSPTDRGWHEQYF.

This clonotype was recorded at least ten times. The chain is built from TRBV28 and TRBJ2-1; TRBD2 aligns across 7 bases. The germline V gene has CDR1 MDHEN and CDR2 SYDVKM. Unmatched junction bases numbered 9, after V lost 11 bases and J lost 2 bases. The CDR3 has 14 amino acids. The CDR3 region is CASKAGVTYNEQFF. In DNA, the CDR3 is TGTGCCTCAAAGGCGGGAGTCACCTACAATGAGCAGTTCTTC.

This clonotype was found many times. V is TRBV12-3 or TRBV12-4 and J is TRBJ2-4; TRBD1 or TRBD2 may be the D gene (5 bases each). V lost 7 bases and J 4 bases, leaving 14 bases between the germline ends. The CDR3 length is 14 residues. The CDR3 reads CASTQAGTKNIQYF. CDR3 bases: TGTGCCAGCACTCAAGCCGGGACGAAAAACATTCAGTACTTC.

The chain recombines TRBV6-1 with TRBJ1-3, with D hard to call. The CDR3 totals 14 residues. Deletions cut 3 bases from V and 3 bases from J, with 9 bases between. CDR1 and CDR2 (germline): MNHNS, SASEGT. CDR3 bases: TGTGCCAGCAGTGACGGGTACGGTGGAAACACCATATATTTT. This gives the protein CASSDGYGGNTIYF.

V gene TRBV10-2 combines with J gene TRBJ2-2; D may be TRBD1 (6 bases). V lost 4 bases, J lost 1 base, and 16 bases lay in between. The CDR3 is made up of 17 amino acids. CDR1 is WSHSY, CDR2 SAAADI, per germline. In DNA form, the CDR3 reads TGCGCCAGCAGTGGCAACCACAGGGAAAGGAACACCGGGGAGCTGTTTTTT. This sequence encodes CASSGNHRERNTGELFF.

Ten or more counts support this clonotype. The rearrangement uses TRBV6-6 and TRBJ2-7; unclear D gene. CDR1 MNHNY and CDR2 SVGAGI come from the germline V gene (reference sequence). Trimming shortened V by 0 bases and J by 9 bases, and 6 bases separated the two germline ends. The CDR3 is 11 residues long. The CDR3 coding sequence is TGTGCCAGCAGTTACTCGGATTTGCAGTACTTC. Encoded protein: CASSYSDLQYF.

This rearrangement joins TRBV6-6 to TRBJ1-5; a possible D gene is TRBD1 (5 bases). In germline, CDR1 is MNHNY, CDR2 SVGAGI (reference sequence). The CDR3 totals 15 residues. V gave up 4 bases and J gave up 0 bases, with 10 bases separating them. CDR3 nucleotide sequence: TGTGCCAGCAGTTTACAGGATAATAGCAATCAGCCCCAGCATTTT. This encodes CASSLQDNSNQPQHF.

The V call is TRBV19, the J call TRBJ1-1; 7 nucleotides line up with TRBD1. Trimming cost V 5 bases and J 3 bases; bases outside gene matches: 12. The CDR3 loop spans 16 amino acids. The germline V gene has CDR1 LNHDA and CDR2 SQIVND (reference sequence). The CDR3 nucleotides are TGTGCCAGTAGTGGGGAACGACAGGGAATGGACACTGAAGCTTTCTTT. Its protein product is CASSGERQGMDTEAFF.

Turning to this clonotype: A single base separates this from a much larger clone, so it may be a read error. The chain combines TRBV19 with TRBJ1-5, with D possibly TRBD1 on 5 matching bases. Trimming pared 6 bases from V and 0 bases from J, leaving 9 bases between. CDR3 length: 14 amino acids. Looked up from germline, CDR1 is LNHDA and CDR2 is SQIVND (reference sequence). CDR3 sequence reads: CASSGQYSNQPQHF. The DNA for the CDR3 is TGTGCCAGTAGCGGACAATATAGCAATCAGCCCCAGCATTTT. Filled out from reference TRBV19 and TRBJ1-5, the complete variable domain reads DGGITQSPKYLFRKEGQNVTLSCEQNLNHDAMYWYRQDPGQGLRLIYYSQIVNDFQKGDIAEGYSVSREKKESFPLTVTSAQKNPTAFYLCASSGQYSNQPQHFGDGTRLSIL.

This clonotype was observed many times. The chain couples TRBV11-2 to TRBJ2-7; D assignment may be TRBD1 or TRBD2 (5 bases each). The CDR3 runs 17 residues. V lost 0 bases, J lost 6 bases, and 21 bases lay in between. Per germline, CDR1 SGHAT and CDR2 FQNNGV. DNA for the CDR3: TGTGCCAGCAGCTTAGATCAACTGGCTGGGGGAGTGTTCGAGCAGTACTTC. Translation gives CASSLDQLAGGVFEQYF.

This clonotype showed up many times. The CDR3 DNA reads as TGTGCCAGCAGCCCACCGGGTAAGGCTGCTCGCGAGCAGTACTTC. Protein: CASSPPGKAAREQYF. V usage is TRBV3-1 and J usage is TRBJ2-7; D gene ambiguous. CDR1 is LGHDT and CDR2 is YNNKEL in the germline V gene (reference sequence). CDR3 length equals 15 residues. V gave up 4 bases and J gave up 6 bases, with 19 bases separating them.

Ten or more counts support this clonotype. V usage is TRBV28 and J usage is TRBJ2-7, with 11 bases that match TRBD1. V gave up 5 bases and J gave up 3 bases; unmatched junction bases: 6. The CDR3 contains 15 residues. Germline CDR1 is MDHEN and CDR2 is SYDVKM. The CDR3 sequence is CASSRPGTGGYEQYF. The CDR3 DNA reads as TGTGCCAGCAGTCGGCCCGGGACAGGGGGCTACGAGCAGTACTTC.

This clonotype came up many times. CDR3 sequence: CASSGGQGLGNTIYF. The CDR3 nucleotides read TGTGCCAGCAGCGGGGGACAGGGGTTAGGAAACACCATATATTTT. The chain employs TRBV28 and TRBJ1-3; 10 bases match TRBD1. With V trimmed by 6 bases and J by 4 bases, 6 bases remained unmatched. The germline V gene encodes CDR1 MDHEN and CDR2 SYDVKM. The CDR3 totals 15 residues.

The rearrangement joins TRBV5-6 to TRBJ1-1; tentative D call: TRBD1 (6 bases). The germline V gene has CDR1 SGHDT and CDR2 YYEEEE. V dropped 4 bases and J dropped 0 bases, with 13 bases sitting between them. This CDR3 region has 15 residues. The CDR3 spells CASSPWTDMNTEAFF. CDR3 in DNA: TGTGCCAGCAGCCCTTGGACAGATATGAACACTGAAGCTTTCTTT.

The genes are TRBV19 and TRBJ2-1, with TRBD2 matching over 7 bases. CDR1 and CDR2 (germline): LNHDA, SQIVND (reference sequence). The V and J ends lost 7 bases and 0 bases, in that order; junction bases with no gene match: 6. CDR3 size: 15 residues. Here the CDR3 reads CASKRRETSYNEQFF. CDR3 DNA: TGTGCCAGTAAGCGGCGGGAGACCTCCTACAATGAGCAGTTCTTC.

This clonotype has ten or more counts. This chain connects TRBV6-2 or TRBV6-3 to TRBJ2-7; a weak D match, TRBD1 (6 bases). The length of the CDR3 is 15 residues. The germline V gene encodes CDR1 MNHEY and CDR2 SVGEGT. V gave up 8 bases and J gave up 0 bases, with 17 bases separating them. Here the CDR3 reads CASRTDRTYSYEQYF. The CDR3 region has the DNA TGTGCCAGCCGTACTGACAGGACGTACTCCTACGAGCAGTACTTC.

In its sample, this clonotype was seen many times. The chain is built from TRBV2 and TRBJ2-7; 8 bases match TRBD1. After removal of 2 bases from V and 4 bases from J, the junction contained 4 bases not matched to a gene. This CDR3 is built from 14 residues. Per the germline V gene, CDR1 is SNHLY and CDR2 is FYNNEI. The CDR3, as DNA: TGTGCCAGCAGTGAACAGGGGGCCGGTTACGAGCAGTACTTC. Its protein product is CASSEQGAGYEQYF. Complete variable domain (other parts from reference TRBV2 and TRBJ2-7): EPEVTQTPSHQVTQMGQEVILRCVPISNHLYFYWYRQILGQKVEFLVSFYNNEISEKSEIFDDQFSVERPDGSNFTLKIRSTKLEDSAMYFCASSEQGAGYEQYFGPGTRLTVT.